This T cell receptor beta chain was captured by sequencing in a study of blood T cell repertoires in COVID-19. For the study at large: T cells, B-cell-depleted T cells, or PBMCs provided the cDNA or gDNA that served as material.

Repertoires were generated with immunoSEQ multiplex PCR, while TCRdb's copy carries only in-frame clones and drops some. The sample lists about 180,000 clones, around 85% occurring once. Germline V gene data show CDR1 as SNHLY and CDR2 as FYNNEI. This CDR3 has 15 residues. V lost 6 bases and J lost 0, with 14 bases in between. Sequencing was performed on peripheral blood. This sequence originates from a man aged 50-59 years with active or convalescent COVID-19. The V gene is TRBV2, the J gene TRBJ1-2; D is perhaps TRBD1 (6 bases). The CDR3 loop reads CASRNRQDPNYGYTF. The CDR3 coding sequence is TGTGCCAGCAGGAATCGACAGGACCCTAACTATGGCTACACCTTC. Combining the CDR3 with reference TRBV2 and TRBJ1-2 gives the whole variable domain EPEVTQTPSHQVTQMGQEVILRCVPISNHLYFYWYRQILGQKVEFLVSFYNNEISEKSEIFDDQFSVERPDGSNFTLKIRSTKLEDSAMYFCASRNRQDPNYGYTFGSGTRLTVV.